This is a list of T cell receptor beta chains from one sample in a study of T cells after posttransplantation cyclophosphamide. The protocol was immunoSEQ multiplex PCR, while the TCRdb copy is restricted to in-frame clones and leaves out a portion. The table records fewer than 55,000 clones, roughly 94% of them present only once. The sequenced material came from PBMCs. The receptors were gathered from a woman under 40 in good health and a related stem cell transplant donor. Both conserved end residues are part of each CDR3. The D gene is left open where the match is weak. Some rows mark clone size as missing; the rest say once, few, many or name a class of expanded clone.

v_call: TRBV19
clone_size: -
d_call: -
j_call: TRBJ1-3
cdr3_aa: CASSIHSGNTIYF
cdr3_nt: TGTGCCAGTAGTATCCACTCTGGAAACACCATATATTTT

v_call: TRBV4-3
clone_size: -
d_call: -
j_call: TRBJ1-4
cdr3_aa: CASSQGTGRTNEKLFF
cdr3_nt: TGCGCCAGCAGCCAAGGAACTGGTAGAACTAATGAAAAACTGTTTTTT

v_call: TRBV18
clone_size: once
d_call: -
j_call: TRBJ2-7
cdr3_aa: CASSPMAGEYEQYF
cdr3_nt: TGTGCCAGCTCCCCGATGGCAGGGGAATACGAGCAGTACTTC

v_call: TRBV28
clone_size: -
d_call: TRBD1
j_call: TRBJ1-5
cdr3_aa: CASRTGGGGNQPQHF
cdr3_nt: TGTGCCAGCAGGACAGGGGGCGGTGGGAATCAGCCCCAGCATTTT

v_call: TRBV18
clone_size: -
d_call: -
j_call: TRBJ1-4
cdr3_aa: CASSPGVATNEKLFF
cdr3_nt: TGTGCCAGCTCACCCGGGGTCGCAACTAATGAAAAACTGTTTTTT

v_call: TRBV6-4
clone_size: -
d_call: TRBD2
j_call: TRBJ2-1
cdr3_aa: CASSPLAGGPYEQFF
cdr3_nt: TGTGCCAGCAGTCCACTAGCGGGGGGGCCTTATGAGCAGTTCTTC

v_call: TRBV4-1
clone_size: -
d_call: -
j_call: TRBJ2-5
cdr3_aa: CASSQEYASETQYF
cdr3_nt: TGCGCCAGCAGCCAAGAATACGCGTCAGAGACCCAGTACTTC

v_call: TRBV4-3
clone_size: -
d_call: -
j_call: TRBJ1-2
cdr3_aa: CASSQDPPQSYYGYTF
cdr3_nt: TGCGCCAGCAGCCAAGATCCCCCACAGTCATACTATGGCTACACCTTC

v_call: TRBV4-1
clone_size: -
d_call: -
j_call: TRBJ2-7
cdr3_aa: CASSSYSGPPYEQYF
cdr3_nt: TGCGCCAGCAGCTCCTACTCAGGCCCCCCCTACGAGCAGTACTTC

v_call: TRBV5-5
clone_size: -
d_call: -
j_call: TRBJ2-7
cdr3_aa: CASSLATYSYEQYF
cdr3_nt: TGTGCCAGCAGCTTGGCCACTTACTCCTACGAGCAGTACTTC

v_call: TRBV7-8
clone_size: -
d_call: -
j_call: TRBJ1-1
cdr3_aa: CASRLRGVTEAFF
cdr3_nt: TGTGCCAGCAGACTACGCGGGGTCACTGAAGCTTTCTTT

v_call: TRBV7-9
clone_size: -
d_call: TRBD1
j_call: TRBJ2-1
cdr3_aa: CASSPSTPTGGSNEQFF
cdr3_nt: TGTGCCAGCAGCCCCTCAACGCCGACAGGGGGGAGCAATGAGCAGTTCTTC

v_call: TRBV9
clone_size: once
d_call: TRBD1
j_call: TRBJ2-4
cdr3_aa: CASSPGTAENIQYF
cdr3_nt: TGTGCCAGCAGCCCCGGGACAGCGGAAAACATTCAGTACTTC

v_call: TRBV6-1
clone_size: -
d_call: TRBD1
j_call: TRBJ2-7
cdr3_aa: CASSEAPGQGGEQYF
cdr3_nt: TGTGCCAGCAGTGAAGCGCCCGGACAGGGGGGGGAGCAGTACTTC

v_call: TRBV6-5
clone_size: -
d_call: -
j_call: TRBJ1-2
cdr3_aa: CASSRGGMTYGYTF
cdr3_nt: TGTGCCAGCAGTCGGGGGGGAATGACTTATGGCTACACCTTC

v_call: TRBV4-1
clone_size: once
d_call: TRBD2
j_call: TRBJ2-7
cdr3_aa: CASAPGGRGPKGEQYF
cdr3_nt: TGCGCCAGCGCACCGGGAGGGCGGGGGCCAAAGGGCGAGCAGTACTTC

v_call: TRBV20-1
clone_size: -
d_call: -
j_call: TRBJ1-2
cdr3_aa: CSAIWTTGYTF
cdr3_nt: TGCAGTGCTATTTGGACAACAGGCTACACCTTC

v_call: TRBV7-6
clone_size: -
d_call: -
j_call: TRBJ1-4
cdr3_aa: CASSPTGITNEKLFF
cdr3_nt: TGTGCCAGCAGCCCAACAGGGATCACTAATGAAAAACTGTTTTTT

v_call: TRBV6-5
clone_size: -
d_call: -
j_call: TRBJ2-3
cdr3_aa: CASSDTWGTDTQYF
cdr3_nt: TGTGCCAGCAGTGACACCTGGGGCACAGATACGCAGTATTTT

v_call: TRBV7-3
clone_size: -
d_call: -
j_call: TRBJ1-1
cdr3_aa: CASSFGGNTEAFF
cdr3_nt: TGTGCCAGCAGTTTCGGGGGGAACACTGAAGCTTTCTTT

v_call: TRBV7-9
clone_size: -
d_call: TRBD1
j_call: TRBJ1-3
cdr3_aa: CASNPDRGENTIYF
cdr3_nt: TGTGCCAGCAACCCGGACAGGGGAGAGAACACCATATATTTT

v_call: TRBV6-4
clone_size: -
d_call: -
j_call: TRBJ2-7
cdr3_aa: CASSDSTRGSPYEQYF
cdr3_nt: TGTGCCAGCAGTGACTCGACCCGAGGGAGCCCCTACGAGCAGTACTTC

v_call: TRBV5-6
clone_size: -
d_call: -
j_call: TRBJ1-2
cdr3_aa: CASSLLVRDSYGYTF
cdr3_nt: TGTGCCAGCAGCTTGTTGGTTCGAGATTCCTATGGCTACACCTTC

v_call: TRBV18
clone_size: -
d_call: -
j_call: TRBJ2-7
cdr3_aa: CASSPAVGEQYF
cdr3_nt: TGTGCCAGCTCACCTGCGGTCGGAGAGCAGTACTTC

v_call: TRBV19
clone_size: few
d_call: -
j_call: TRBJ2-7
cdr3_aa: CASSIVWRTGEQYF
cdr3_nt: TGTGCCAGTAGTATAGTCTGGAGGACGGGCGAGCAGTACTTC

v_call: TRBV2
clone_size: -
d_call: TRBD2
j_call: TRBJ2-1
cdr3_aa: CASRITLAGLHNEQFF
cdr3_nt: TGTGCCAGCAGGATCACCCTAGCGGGTCTCCACAATGAGCAGTTCTTC

v_call: TRBV28
clone_size: once
d_call: TRBD1
j_call: TRBJ1-3
cdr3_aa: CASSSTGEGNTIYF
cdr3_nt: TGTGCCAGCAGTTCCACAGGGGAAGGAAACACCATATATTTT

v_call: TRBV12-5
clone_size: -
d_call: TRBD1
j_call: TRBJ1-1
cdr3_aa: CASGLATGRITEAFF
cdr3_nt: TGTGCTAGTGGTTTGGCGACAGGGAGGATAACTGAAGCTTTCTTT

v_call: TRBV28
clone_size: -
d_call: -
j_call: TRBJ1-2
cdr3_aa: CASSLAGHTNYGYTF
cdr3_nt: TGTGCCAGCAGTTTAGCGGGGCATACTAACTATGGCTACACCTTC

v_call: TRBV7-2
clone_size: -
d_call: -
j_call: TRBJ1-3
cdr3_aa: CASTRPRGEGNTIYF
cdr3_nt: TGTGCCAGCACCCGCCCGCGGGGTGAAGGAAACACCATATATTTT

v_call: TRBV18
clone_size: -
d_call: TRBD1
j_call: TRBJ1-4
cdr3_aa: CASRDRPTNEKLFF
cdr3_nt: TGTGCCAGCAGGGACAGACCAACTAATGAAAAACTGTTTTTT

v_call: TRBV4-3
clone_size: -
d_call: TRBD1
j_call: TRBJ2-7
cdr3_aa: CASSQDTGAYEQYF
cdr3_nt: TGCGCCAGCAGCCAAGATACAGGGGCCTACGAGCAGTACTTC

v_call: TRBV13
clone_size: -
d_call: TRBD1
j_call: TRBJ1-3
cdr3_aa: CASSLEGQGRSAGNTIYF
cdr3_nt: TGTGCCAGCAGCTTAGAAGGACAGGGGCGAAGTGCTGGAAACACCATATATTTT

v_call: TRBV25-1
clone_size: -
d_call: TRBD1
j_call: TRBJ1-2
cdr3_aa: CASSGGQGRLGYTF
cdr3_nt: TGTGCCAGCAGTGGCGGACAGGGTAGGCTGGGCTACACCTTC

v_call: TRBV19
clone_size: -
d_call: -
j_call: TRBJ1-1
cdr3_aa: CATLSEGRTEAFF
cdr3_nt: TGTGCCACCCTCTCTGAGGGCCGGACTGAAGCTTTCTTT

v_call: TRBV18
clone_size: -
d_call: TRBD1
j_call: TRBJ2-7
cdr3_aa: CASSPQQGVYEQYF
cdr3_nt: TGTGCCAGCTCACCACAGCAGGGGGTCTACGAGCAGTACTTC

v_call: TRBV4-2
clone_size: -
d_call: TRBD2
j_call: TRBJ2-1
cdr3_aa: CASSQEDPAGALSSYNEQFF
cdr3_nt: TGTGCCAGCAGCCAAGAAGACCCAGCGGGGGCCCTTAGCTCCTACAATGAGCAGTTCTTC

v_call: TRBV6-5
clone_size: -
d_call: -
j_call: TRBJ1-1
cdr3_aa: CASSYSGGKAEAFF
cdr3_nt: TGTGCCAGCAGTTACTCGGGAGGGAAAGCTGAAGCTTTCTTT

v_call: TRBV9
clone_size: once
d_call: TRBD2
j_call: TRBJ2-7
cdr3_aa: CASSVGVAGNEQYF
cdr3_nt: TGTGCCAGCAGCGTAGGGGTAGCGGGCAACGAGCAGTACTTC

v_call: TRBV7-9
clone_size: -
d_call: -
j_call: TRBJ1-1
cdr3_aa: CASSFPATNTEAFF
cdr3_nt: TGTGCCAGCAGCTTTCCCGCTACGAACACTGAAGCTTTCTTT